This TCR beta chain comes out of a study of blood T cell repertoires in COVID-19. Here immunoSEQ multiplex PCR was the method, and the copy in TCRdb shows in-frame clones only, minus some. The repertoire holds approximately 120,000 clones, under 85% seen once, with 15% to 20% in the top ten. This CDR3 contains 14 residues. V gave up 1 base and J gave up 3 bases, with 10 bases separating them. Germline V gene lookup returns CDR1 SGHRS and CDR2 YFSETQ. Cohorts were based on clinical histories the participants reported. The material sequenced was PBMCs or T cells enriched from blood (not recorded which). The receptor comes from a man aged 30 to 39 who had recovered from COVID-19. The V gene is TRBV5-1, the J gene TRBJ1-1; D call uncertain. The CDR3 DNA reads as TGCGCCAGCAGCTTGCCCGCAGTGGACACTGAAGCTTTCTTT. Its protein product is CASSLPAVDTEAFF.